This T cell receptor (beta chain) was sequenced for a study of blood T cell repertoires in COVID-19 (dated by TCRdb to the early 2020s). In terms of the full investigation: Collaborator samples came from the United States, Italy and Spain and covered acute and convalescent phases of COVID-19. The material from the prospective study consisted of cDNA or gDNA derived from T cells, B-cell-depleted T cells, or PBMCs. The dataset comprised deeply sampled blood TCRbeta repertoires from subjects exposed to, actively infected with, or recovered from COVID-19. The repertoires were released in a freely available public database intended as a resource for research on the immune response to SARS-CoV-2. The samples were drawn from two sources: the first 160 participants of the ongoing ImmuneRACE study, and fewer than 1,500 subjects contributed by 6 global collaborators. A de-identified subject ID, COVID-19 status, age in years and sex were almost always included in the sample metadata. HLA class I and class II types, where available, came from metadata supplied by the sample provider rather than from assay-based typing.

Enrolling through a virtual design, the prospective study's participants ranged in age from roughly 18 to 100 years and lived across about two dozen United States geographic areas. Cohort assignment in the prospective study relied on participant-reported clinical history from a screening survey and a study questionnaire. Each participant in the prospective study had whole blood, serum and a nasopharyngeal or oropharyngeal swab collected by mobile phlebotomists. Over a roughly 2-month period, participants in the prospective study had the option of providing additional blood draws and questionnaires. Prospective study blood samples were shipped either frozen or at room temperature before DNA extraction. CDR1 SGHNT and CDR2 YENEEA are derived from the germline V gene. From cysteine to phenylalanine, the CDR3 is 16 amino acids long. The kept DNA is CDR3 alone, 48 bases in frame from the first base. The junction shows trimming of 6 bases on V and 2 bases on J, plus 17 bases between the germline ends.

TCRbeta CDR3 regions were amplified from genomic DNA by means of the immunoSEQ Assay, a bias-controlled multiplex PCR. In the original analysis: The number of nucleated cells in each sample was estimated by amplification of reference gene primers within the assay. To quantify the absolute abundance of each unique TCRbeta CDR3 rearrangement, sequence reads were collapsed and filtered. For each sample, productive Simpson clonality was calculated by taking the square root of Simpson's diversity index across productive rearrangements. TCRdb took this table from immuneACCESS and kept in-frame rearrangements with V and J called. Such tables lack part of the clones; where checked against another copy, unresolved V genes explain under half of the gap, and the rest is unexplained. From that table come the V and J calls and clone size; the DNA was used to work out D and trimming. In this sample the table shows almost 250,000 clones, almost 85% of which occur a single time. The ten largest account for approximately 9.1% of the sample.

Points on this clone: Its antigen target is currently unknown. The sample holds no much larger clone one base away, and base qualities are not on file.

Study-wide findings and limitations: The amount of clinical and demographic metadata varied by source and participant and was provided uncurated.

The rearranged chain carries TRBV11-3 and TRBJ2-1; TRBD2 might be the D gene, on 8 matching bases. The source of this sequence is a woman in her forties or fifties with acute COVID-19. Sequencing used PBMCs or T cells enriched from blood (not recorded which). The bases read TGTGCCAGCAGTCTGACGGGAGGGGGCGCCTACAATGAGCAGTTCTTC. Translated, this is CASSLTGGGAYNEQFF.